What follows describes a single TCR beta chain. Participants were aged roughly 18 to 89 years from more than 20 US areas. The sample belongs to a study of blood T cell repertoires in COVID-19. Whole-study context: Specimens from acute and convalescent COVID-19 originated in the United States, Italy and Spain. PBMCs, B-cell-depleted T cells, or T cells were the source of the cDNA or gDNA that made up the material.

Trimming removed 7 bases at V and 5 bases at J, with 7 bases between. The V gene's germline CDR1 is KGHDR and CDR2 SFDVKD. The CDR3 runs to 12 residues. Original handling: Using reference gene primer amplification, nucleated cell counts were estimated. Assay: immunoSEQ multiplex PCR; the TCRdb copy retains only in-frame clones and omits some. The D gene and trimming were derived from the DNA, and the V and J assignments and clone size from that table. Of roughly 200,000 clones in the sample, 85% were seen once. The sequencing sample was made of PBMCs or T cells enriched from blood (not recorded which). The V gene is TRBV24-1, the J gene TRBJ2-2, with D uncertain. The source of this sequence is a man aged 35-49 years who had recovered from COVID-19. The chain's CDR3 is CATRGGTGELFF. CDR3 DNA sequence: TGTGCCACCAGAGGCGGAACCGGGGAGCTGTTTTTT.